These T cell receptor beta chains were read from a single sample in a study of blood T cell repertoires in COVID-19. Sequencing used immunoSEQ multiplex PCR; TCRdb keeps in-frame clones, though not all of them. The sample shows almost 200,000 clones, 70% to 80% of them seen only once. The specimen was peripheral blood. The receptor set was obtained from a woman between 40 and 55 years old with COVID-19, enrolled during active disease. Both conserved end residues are part of each CDR3. D genes are given only for firm matches. The listing skips clone size in some rows; elsewhere it reads once, few, many or a size class.

j_call | v_call | d_call | clone_size | cdr3_aa | cdr3_nt
TRBJ2-3 | TRBV5-4 | - | - | CASSLRGYTDTQYF | TGTGCCAGCAGCTTGAGGGGATACACAGATACGCAGTATTTT
TRBJ2-5 | TRBV19 | - | - | CASSIDLDTQETQYF | TGTGCCAGTAGTATAGATTTGGACACCCAAGAGACCCAGTACTTC
TRBJ2-2 | TRBV5-4 | - | - | CASSPAWGVAGTGELFF | TGTGCCAGCAGCCCCGCTTGGGGGGTGGCGGGCACCGGGGAGCTGTTTTTT
TRBJ1-3 | TRBV7-2 | TRBD1 | - | CASSLTGTGTSGNTIYF | TGTGCCAGCAGCTTAACCGGGACAGGTACCTCTGGAAACACCATATATTTT
TRBJ2-2 | TRBV2 | TRBD2 | - | CASTPSGGTTGELFF | TGTGCCAGCACTCCCAGCGGGGGGACCACCGGGGAGCTGTTTTTT
TRBJ1-2 | TRBV5-8 | - | - | CASSLAPGANYGYTF | TGTGCCAGCAGCTTGGCCCCGGGAGCTAACTATGGCTACACCTTC
TRBJ2-1 | TRBV5-5 | TRBD1 | - | CASSLGQGGYNEQFF | TGTGCCAGCAGCTTAGGACAGGGAGGTTACAATGAGCAGTTCTTC
TRBJ2-7 | TRBV6-5 | TRBD2 | - | CASSSGTSGWYEQYF | TGTGCCAGCAGCTCAGGGACTAGCGGGTGGTACGAGCAGTACTTC
TRBJ1-4 | TRBV2 | - | - | CASGREHLREKLFF | TGTGCCAGCGGCCGGGAGCACCTTAGGGAAAAACTGTTTTTT
TRBJ1-1 | TRBV30 | - | - | CAWIDQGGGNTEAFF | TGTGCCTGGATCGATCAGGGAGGGGGGAACACTGAAGCTTTCTTT
TRBJ1-2 | TRBV6-2/TRBV6-3 | - | - | CASSYGDWDGYTF | TGTGCCAGCAGTTACGGTGACTGGGATGGCTACACCTTC
TRBJ1-5 | TRBV2 | - | many | CASSEEGFLRVSNQPQHF | TGTGCCAGCAGTGAAGAGGGATTCCTGAGGGTTAGCAATCAGCCCCAGCATTTT
TRBJ1-3 | TRBV4-1 | - | few | CASSQERGSSGNTIYF | TGCGCCAGCAGCCAAGAACGGGGGAGCTCTGGAAACACCATATATTTT
TRBJ2-2 | TRBV11-2 | - | once | CASSLTGQNTGELFF | TGTGCCAGCAGCTTGACAGGACAAAACACCGGGGAGCTGTTTTTT